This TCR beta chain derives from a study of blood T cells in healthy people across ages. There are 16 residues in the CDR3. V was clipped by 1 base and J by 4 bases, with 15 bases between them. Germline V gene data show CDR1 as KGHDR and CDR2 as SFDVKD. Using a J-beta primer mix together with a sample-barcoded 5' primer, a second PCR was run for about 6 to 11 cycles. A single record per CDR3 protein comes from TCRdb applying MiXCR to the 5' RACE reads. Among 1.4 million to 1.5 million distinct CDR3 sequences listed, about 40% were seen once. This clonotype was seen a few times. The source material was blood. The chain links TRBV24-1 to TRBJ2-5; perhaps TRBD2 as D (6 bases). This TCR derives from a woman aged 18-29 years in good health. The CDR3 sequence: CATSDFTGAGRETQYF. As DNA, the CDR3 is TGTGCCACCAGTGATTTTACCGGGGCCGGGAGAGAGACCCAGTACTTC.